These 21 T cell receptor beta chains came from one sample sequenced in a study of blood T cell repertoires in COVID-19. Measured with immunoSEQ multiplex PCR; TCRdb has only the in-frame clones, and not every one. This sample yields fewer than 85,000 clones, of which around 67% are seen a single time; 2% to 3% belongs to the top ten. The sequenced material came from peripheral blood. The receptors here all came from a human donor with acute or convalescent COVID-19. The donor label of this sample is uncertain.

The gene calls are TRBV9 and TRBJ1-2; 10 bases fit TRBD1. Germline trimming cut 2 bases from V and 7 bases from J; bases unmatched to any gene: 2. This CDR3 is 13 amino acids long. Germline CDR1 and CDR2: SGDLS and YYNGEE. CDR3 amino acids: CASSVRDRGGYTF. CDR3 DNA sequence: TGTGCCAGCAGCGTCCGGGACAGGGGTGGCTACACCTTC.

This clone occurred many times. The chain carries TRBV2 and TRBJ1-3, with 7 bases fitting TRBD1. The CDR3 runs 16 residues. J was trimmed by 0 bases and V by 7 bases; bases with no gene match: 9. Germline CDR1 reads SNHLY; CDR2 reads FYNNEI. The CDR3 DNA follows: TGTGCCAGCAAGGGGGCAGCCTCATCCTCTGGAAACACCATATATTTT. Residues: CASKGAASSSGNTIYF.

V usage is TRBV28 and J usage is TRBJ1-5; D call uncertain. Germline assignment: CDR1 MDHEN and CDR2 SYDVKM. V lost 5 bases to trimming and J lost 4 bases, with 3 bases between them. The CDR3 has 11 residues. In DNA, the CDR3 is TGTGCCAGCAGTCCGAATCAGCCCCAGCATTTT. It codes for CASSPNQPQHF.

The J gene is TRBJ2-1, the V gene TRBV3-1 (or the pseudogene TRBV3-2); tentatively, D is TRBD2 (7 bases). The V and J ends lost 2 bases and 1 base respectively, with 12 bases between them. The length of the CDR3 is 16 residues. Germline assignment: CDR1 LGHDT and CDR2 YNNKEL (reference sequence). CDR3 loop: CASSQRGGGSYNEQFF. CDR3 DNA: TGTGCCAGCAGCCAAAGGGGAGGGGGATCCTACAATGAGCAGTTCTTC.

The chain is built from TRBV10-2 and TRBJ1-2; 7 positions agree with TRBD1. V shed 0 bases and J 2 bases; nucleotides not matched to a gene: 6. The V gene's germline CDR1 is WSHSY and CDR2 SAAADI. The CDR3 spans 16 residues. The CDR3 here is CASSESTGFVNYGYTF. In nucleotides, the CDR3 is TGCGCCAGCAGTGAGTCGACAGGGTTTGTAAACTATGGCTACACCTTC.

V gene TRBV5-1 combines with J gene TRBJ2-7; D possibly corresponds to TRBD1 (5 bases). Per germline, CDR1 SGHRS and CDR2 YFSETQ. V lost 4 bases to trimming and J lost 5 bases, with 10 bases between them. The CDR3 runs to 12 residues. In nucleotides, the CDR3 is TGCGCCAGCAGCCCGACAGTTAACGAGCAGTACTTC. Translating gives CASSPTVNEQYF.

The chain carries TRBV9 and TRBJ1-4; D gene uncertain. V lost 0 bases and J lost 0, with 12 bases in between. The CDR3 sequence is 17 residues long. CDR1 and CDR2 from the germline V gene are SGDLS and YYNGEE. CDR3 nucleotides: TGTGCCAGCAGCGTAGGTGGGTTGCGGTCAACTAATGAAAAACTGTTTTTT. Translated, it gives CASSVGGLRSTNEKLFF.

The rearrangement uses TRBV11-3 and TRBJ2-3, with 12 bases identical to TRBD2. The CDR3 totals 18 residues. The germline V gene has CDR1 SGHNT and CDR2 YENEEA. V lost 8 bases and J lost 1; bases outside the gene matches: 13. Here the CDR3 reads CASGRRGTSGWCTDTQYF. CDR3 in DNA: TGTGCCAGCGGACGCCGAGGGACTAGCGGGTGGTGCACAGATACGCAGTATTTT.

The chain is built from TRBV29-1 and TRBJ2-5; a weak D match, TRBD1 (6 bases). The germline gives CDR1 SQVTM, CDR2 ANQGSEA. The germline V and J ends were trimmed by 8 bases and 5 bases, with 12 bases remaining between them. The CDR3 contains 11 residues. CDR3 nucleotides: TGCAGCTCACGACAGGTGGAGACCCAGTACTTC. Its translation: CSSRQVETQYF.

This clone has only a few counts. The CDR3 reads CASSLEPGGSNQPQHF. In nucleotides, the CDR3 is TGCGCCAGCAGCTTGGAGCCAGGGGGGAGCAATCAGCCCCAGCATTTT. This sequence joins TRBV5-1 and TRBJ1-5; 7 positions agree with TRBD1. After removal of 0 bases from V and 1 base from J, the junction contained 4 bases not matched to a gene. The CDR3 has 16 amino acids. CDR1 and CDR2 from the germline V gene are SGHRS and YFSETQ. The variable domain in full, completed from reference TRBV5-1 and TRBJ1-5, reads KAGVTQTPRYLIKTRGQQVTLSCSPISGHRSVSWYQQTPGQGLQFLFEYFSETQRNKGNFPGRFSGRQFSNSRSEMNVSTLELGDSALYLCASSLEPGGSNQPQHFGDGTRLSIL.

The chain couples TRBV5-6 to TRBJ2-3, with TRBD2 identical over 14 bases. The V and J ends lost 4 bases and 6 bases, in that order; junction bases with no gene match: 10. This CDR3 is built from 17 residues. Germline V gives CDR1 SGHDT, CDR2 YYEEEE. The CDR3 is CASSIPGLAGDGDTQYF. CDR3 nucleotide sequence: TGTGCCAGCAGCATTCCGGGACTAGCGGGAGACGGGGATACGCAGTATTTT.

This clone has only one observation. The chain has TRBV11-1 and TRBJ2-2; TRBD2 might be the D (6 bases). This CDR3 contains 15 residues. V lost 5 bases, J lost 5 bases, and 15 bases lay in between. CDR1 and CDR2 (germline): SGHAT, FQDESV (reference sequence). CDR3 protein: CASSPRTTPTGELFF. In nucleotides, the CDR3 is TGTGCCAGCAGCCCCCGGACTACTCCGACCGGGGAGCTGTTTTTT.

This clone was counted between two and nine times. CDR3 in DNA: TGTGCCAGCAGTTACCAGCTAGCTCTCTCTGGGGCCAACGTCCTGACTTTC. It specifies CASSYQLALSGANVLTF. This chain joins TRBV6-2 or TRBV6-3 and TRBJ2-6, with D tentatively TRBD2 (5 bases). Germline V gene data show CDR1 as MNHEY and CDR2 as SVGEGT. The length of the CDR3 is 17 residues. The V gene lost 2 bases and the J gene lost 0 bases, with 11 bases spanning the gap.

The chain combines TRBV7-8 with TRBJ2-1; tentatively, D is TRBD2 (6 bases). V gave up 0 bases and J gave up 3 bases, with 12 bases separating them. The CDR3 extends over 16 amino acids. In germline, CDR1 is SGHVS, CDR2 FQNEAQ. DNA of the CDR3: TGTGCCAGCAGCTTAGCCTCGGGGGTCTTCTACAATGAGCAGTTCTTC. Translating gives CASSLASGVFYNEQFF.

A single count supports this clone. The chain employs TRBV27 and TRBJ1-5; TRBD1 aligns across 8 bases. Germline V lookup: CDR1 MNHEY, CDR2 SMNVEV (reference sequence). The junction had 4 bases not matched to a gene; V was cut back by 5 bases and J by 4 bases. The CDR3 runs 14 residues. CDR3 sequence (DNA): TGTGCCAGCAGTACCGGACAGGGAAATCAGCCCCAGCATTTT. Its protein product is CASSTGQGNQPQHF.

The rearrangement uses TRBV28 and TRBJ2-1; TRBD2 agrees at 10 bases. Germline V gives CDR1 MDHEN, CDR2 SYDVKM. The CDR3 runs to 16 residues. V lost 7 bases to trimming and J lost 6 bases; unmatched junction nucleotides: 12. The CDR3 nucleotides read TGTGCCAGCACCCCGTCCAGGCTAGCGGGAGTCAATGAGCAGTTCTTC. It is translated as CASTPSRLAGVNEQFF.

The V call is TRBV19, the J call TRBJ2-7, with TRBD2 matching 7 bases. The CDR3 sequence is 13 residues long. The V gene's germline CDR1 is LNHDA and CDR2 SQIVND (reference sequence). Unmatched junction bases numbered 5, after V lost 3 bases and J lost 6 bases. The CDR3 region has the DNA TGTGCCAGTAGTATGCAGACGGGGGGCGAGCAGTACGTC. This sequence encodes CASSMQTGGEQYV.

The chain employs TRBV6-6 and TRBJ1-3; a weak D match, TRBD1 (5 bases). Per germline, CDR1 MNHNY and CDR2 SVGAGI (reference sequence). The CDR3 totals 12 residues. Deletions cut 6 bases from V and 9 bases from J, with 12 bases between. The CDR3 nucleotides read TGTGCCAGCAGCGCTGCCGGGGGCACCATATATTTT. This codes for CASSAAGGTIYF.

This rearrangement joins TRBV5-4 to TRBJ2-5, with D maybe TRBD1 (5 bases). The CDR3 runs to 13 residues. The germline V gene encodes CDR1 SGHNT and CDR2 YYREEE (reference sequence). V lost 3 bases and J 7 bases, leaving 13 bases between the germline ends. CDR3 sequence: CASSSTTRVTQYF. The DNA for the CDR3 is TGTGCCAGCAGCTCCACGACCAGGGTGACCCAGTACTTC.

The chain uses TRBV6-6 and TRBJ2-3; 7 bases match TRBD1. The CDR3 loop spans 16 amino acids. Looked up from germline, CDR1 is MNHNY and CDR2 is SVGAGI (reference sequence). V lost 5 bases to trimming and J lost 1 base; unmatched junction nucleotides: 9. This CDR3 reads CASSQTTGWGTDTQYF. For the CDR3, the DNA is TGTGCCAGCAGTCAAACGACAGGGTGGGGCACAGATACGCAGTATTTT.

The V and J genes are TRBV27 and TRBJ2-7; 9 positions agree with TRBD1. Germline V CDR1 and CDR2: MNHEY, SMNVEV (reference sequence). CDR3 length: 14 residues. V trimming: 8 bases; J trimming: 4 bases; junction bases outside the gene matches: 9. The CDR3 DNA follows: TGTGCCAGCCGGAGGGGACAGGGAGTTTACGAGCAGTACTTC. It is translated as CASRRGQGVYEQYF.